The clone carrying this T cell receptor (beta chain) was counted many times. What it binds is unknown. The sample originates from a study of blood T cells in healthy people across ages. Trimming removed 8 bases at V and 3 bases at J, with 8 bases between. Germline CDR1 SGHTA, CDR2 FQGTGA. The CDR3 sequence is 13 residues long. Roughly 10 milliliters of peripheral blood were drawn from each donor into EDTA-treated tubes. For the second PCR, which ran for about 6 to 11 cycles, a sample-barcoded 5' primer and a J-beta primer mix were used. Every cDNA molecule carried a tag from a template-switch adaptor bearing 12 random nucleotides. TCRdb called the 5' RACE reads again in MiXCR, with one record for every CDR3 protein. The sample carries 720,000 or so distinct CDR3 sequences, approximately 40% recorded once. Findings and limits, study-wide: Older individuals had lower TCR beta diversity per million T cells (the decline was roughly linear).

The sequence came from a man older than 75 in good health. Material: blood. The chain links TRBV7-3 to TRBJ2-6, with D tentatively TRBD1 (5 bases). The CDR3 loop reads CASGTGGANVLTF. DNA of the CDR3: TGTGCCAGCGGAACAGGTGGGGCCAACGTCCTGACTTTC.